This T cell receptor delta chain was sequenced during a study of Vδ1+ human thymocytes. Points from the study as a whole: Highly polyclonal TRG and TRD repertoires with Gaussian CDR3 length distributions appeared in thymus. The authors advised highly purified populations and single-cell validation. Roughly 22% of thymic delta-chain sequences were Vdelta2, with few Vdelta3, unlike blood Vdelta1+ controls.

Thymocytes were sorted as CD3+ TCRVdelta1+ TCRVdelta2- after alphabeta T cell depletion. Purity of the sorted Vdelta1+ thymocytes ranged from roughly 98% to 99.6%. Sequences come from RNA converted to cDNA by reverse transcription. Multiplex PCR used pooled V-gene forward primers and a constant-region reverse primer to amplify CDR3s. TCRdb re-analyzed the multiplex PCR reads via CATT. The data show about 73,000 delta-chain clones, more than 30% seen once. As to this clone: Its antigen is unidentified.

The CDR3 has 25 amino acids. The germline V gene encodes CDR1 TSWWSYY and CDR2 QGS. Trimming at V came to 1 base and at J to 0 bases, leaving 27 bases not matched to a gene. The receptor was isolated from a boy under three years old who had congenital heart surgery. V is TRDV1 and J is TRDJ1; 12 nucleotides line up with TRDD3. Material for sequencing was Vdelta1+ gamma-delta thymocytes from the thymus. This sample's subset: FACS-sorted CD3+ TCRalphabeta- TCRVdelta1+ TCRVdelta2- thymocytes. In DNA, the CDR3 is TGTGCTCTTGGGGAACCAACTTCCTACGGCACAAGGCTGGGGGATACGACACGGTACACCGATAAACTCATCTTT. Encoded protein: CALGEPTSYGTRLGDTTRYTDKLIF.